This passage covers 22 T cell receptor beta chains from one sample sequenced in a study of blood T cell repertoires in COVID-19. Method: immunoSEQ multiplex PCR; TCRdb's copy keeps in-frame clones and lacks some. The data show around 25,000 clones, roughly 90% seen once. Sequencing input: peripheral blood. The receptors originated from a human donor with active COVID-19. The donor label of this sample is uncertain.

This clone was found once. The chain is built from TRBV7-2 and TRBJ2-1; the match to TRBD1 covers 8 bases. From germline, CDR1 is SGHTA and CDR2 FQGNSA. CDR3 length equals 15 residues. V lost 3 bases, J lost 3 bases, and 4 bases stayed unmatched. The CDR3 sequence is CASSFDRGSYNEQFF. In nucleotides, the CDR3 is TGTGCCAGCAGCTTTGACAGGGGAAGCTACAATGAGCAGTTCTTC.

This chain links TRBV21-1 with TRBJ1-3; TRBD1 was called by the table and not checked on the DNA. TRBV21-1 is given as a pseudogene. The CDR3 runs 15 residues. CDR3 amino acids: CASSKTTDSGNTIYF. The CDR3 DNA sequence: TGTGCCAGCAGCAAAACCACAGACTCTGGAAACACCATATATTTT.

The genes are TRBV4-1 and TRBJ2-5; 9 bases line up with TRBD1. From germline, CDR1 is MGHRA and CDR2 YSYEKL. The junction had 7 bases not matched to a gene; V was cut back by 3 bases and J by 5 bases. The CDR3 loop spans 15 amino acids. The CDR3: CASSQTGGAVETQYF. CDR3 nucleotides: TGCGCCAGCAGCCAGACAGGGGGGGCCGTGGAGACCCAGTACTTC.

The chain couples TRBV19 to TRBJ2-3; 7 bases match TRBD2. V shed 9 bases and J 3 bases; nucleotides not matched to a gene: 12. The CDR3 consists of 15 residues. CDR1 and CDR2 from the germline V gene are LNHDA and SQIVND (reference sequence). The CDR3 region has the DNA TGTGCCAGCCGCACGGGGGGTGCGAGGACAGATACGCAGTATTTT. This encodes CASRTGGARTDTQYF.

The chain uses TRBV6-5 and TRBJ1-6, with TRBD1 matching over 9 bases. V shed 5 bases, J shed 9 bases, and the junction held 8 bases outside the gene matches. This CDR3 spans 15 amino acids. CDR1 and CDR2 from the germline V gene are MNHEY and SVGAGI. DNA of the CDR3: TGTGCCAGCAGTCTCCGGGACAGGGAGGCTTCACCCCTCCACTTT. The encoded protein is CASSLRDREASPLHF.

V usage is TRBV6-5 and J usage is TRBJ1-2; TRBD1 matches 10 bases. This CDR3 spans 14 amino acids. The trim removed 5 bases at V and 4 bases at J, leaving 4 bases unmatched. Per the germline V gene, CDR1 is MNHEY and CDR2 is SVGAGI. The DNA of the CDR3 is TGTGCCAGCAGTCCGGGACAGGGGTTCTATGGCTACACCTTC. Translating gives CASSPGQGFYGYTF.

The chain couples TRBV7-3 to TRBJ2-1; 8 positions agree with TRBD2. This CDR3 spans 15 amino acids. Germline-derived CDR1 and CDR2 are SGHTA and FQGTGA. Trimming took 2 bases from V and 2 from J; bases not matched to a gene: 2. The CDR3 loop reads CASSLQAGAYNEQFF. CDR3 sequence (DNA): TGTGCCAGCAGCTTACAAGCGGGAGCCTACAATGAGCAGTTCTTC.

V usage is TRBV12-3 or TRBV12-4 and J usage is TRBJ2-1; a possible D gene is TRBD2 (6 bases). The V and J ends lost 3 bases and 12 bases respectively, with 15 bases between them. The length of the CDR3 is 13 residues. CDR3 in amino acids: CASSLRLEVGQFF. CDR3 bases: TGTGCCAGCAGTTTGAGACTAGAAGTCGGGCAGTTCTTC.

This clone was seen a handful of times. CDR3 in DNA: TGTGCCAGCAGCCTGACGACAGTTGGGTTTAACTATGGCTACACCTTC. It codes for CASSLTTVGFNYGYTF. The rearrangement links TRBV5-6 to TRBJ1-2, with a possible D match to TRBD1 (5 bases). Germline V lookup: CDR1 SGHDT, CDR2 YYEEEE. V was shortened by 4 bases and J by 1 base, with 17 bases between the two germline ends. This CDR3 has 16 amino acids.

The chain joins TRBV24-1 to TRBJ2-1, with D unresolved. Germline V gene data show CDR1 as KGHDR and CDR2 as SFDVKD. V was trimmed by 4 bases and J by 4 bases, leaving 13 bases between them. CDR3 length: 15 amino acids. The CDR3, as DNA: TGTGCCACCAGTGAATCTTTTCGAGTTTACAATGAGCAGTTCTTC. It codes for CATSESFRVYNEQFF.

The chain is built from TRBV11-3 and TRBJ2-1; TRBD1 might be the D (5 bases). This CDR3 has 16 residues. V lost 2 bases, J lost 5 bases, and 16 bases lay in between. Germline V CDR1 and CDR2: SGHNT, YENEEA. The CDR3 nucleotides are TGTGCCAGCAGCTTAAGTCTTAGAGCAGGGAACAATGAGCAGTTCTTC. This translates into CASSLSLRAGNNEQFF.

The chain combines TRBV29-1 with TRBJ2-7; TRBD1 agrees at 10 bases. Germline CDR1 and CDR2: SQVTM and ANQGSEA. The length of the CDR3 is 14 residues. With 5 bases clipped from V and 2 bases from J, the junction kept 6 bases outside the gene matches. CDR3 DNA sequence: TGCAGCGTTTCGTTTGGACAGGGGGCCTACGAGCAGTACTTC. This codes for CSVSFGQGAYEQYF.

The chain links TRBV4-3 to TRBJ1-1; TRBD1 aligns across 7 bases. CDR3 length: 14 amino acids. V shed 1 base, J shed 8 bases, and the junction held 7 bases outside the gene matches. CDR1 and CDR2 from the germline V gene are LGHNA and YSLEER. This CDR3 reads CASSQGDSGSEAFF. The CDR3 DNA reads as TGCGCCAGCAGCCAAGGGGACAGTGGCTCAGAAGCTTTCTTT.

The rearrangement joins TRBV5-4 to TRBJ2-7; 13 bases are a match to TRBD2. The length of the CDR3 is 15 residues. With V trimmed by 4 bases and J by 2 bases, 3 bases remained unmatched. Germline-derived CDR1 and CDR2 are SGHNT and YYREEE (reference sequence). The CDR3 bases are TGTGCCAGCAGCCAAGGGACTAGCGGGACCTACGAGCAGTACTTC. It specifies CASSQGTSGTYEQYF.

V and J are TRBV19 and TRBJ2-1, with 8 positions matching TRBD1. Per germline, CDR1 LNHDA and CDR2 SQIVND (reference sequence). The CDR3 totals 15 residues. V was clipped by 3 bases and J by 6 bases; unmatched bases: 7. The CDR3: CASSMALDRVNEQFF. The CDR3 DNA follows: TGTGCCAGTAGTATGGCCCTGGACAGGGTCAATGAGCAGTTCTTC.

The J gene is TRBJ2-3, the V gene TRBV19, with TRBD2 matching 13 bases. The germline gives CDR1 LNHDA, CDR2 SQIVND (reference sequence). The CDR3 is 17 residues long. Losses at the gene ends were 6 bases for V and 3 bases for J; bases not matched to a gene: 9. The DNA for the CDR3 is TGTGCCAGTAGCACACTAGCGGGGGGGCTCCCGACAGATACGCAGTATTTT. It encodes CASSTLAGGLPTDTQYF. Filled out from reference TRBV19 and TRBJ2-3, the complete variable domain reads DGGITQSPKYLFRKEGQNVTLSCEQNLNHDAMYWYRQDPGQGLRLIYYSQIVNDFQKGDIAEGYSVSREKKESFPLTVTSAQKNPTAFYLCASSTLAGGLPTDTQYFGPGTRLTVL.

The chain uses TRBV3-1 (or the pseudogene TRBV3-2) and TRBJ1-2; the match to TRBD1 covers 7 bases. V gave up 3 bases and J gave up 4 bases; unmatched junction bases: 2. Germline assignment: CDR1 LGHDT and CDR2 YNNKEL (reference sequence). The CDR3 spans 13 residues. The CDR3 sequence is CASSQGQSYGYTF. The CDR3 nucleotides read TGTGCCAGCAGCCAGGGACAGAGCTATGGCTACACCTTC.

The V and J genes are TRBV9 and TRBJ2-1, with 9 nucleotides matching TRBD2. The CDR3 extends over 20 amino acids. Germline CDR1 reads SGDLS; CDR2 reads YYNGEE. Trimming took 0 bases from V and 0 from J; bases not matched to a gene: 13. CDR3 bases: TGTGCCAGCAGCGTAGACGCCAGGAGCGGGGGGCCGAGCTCCTACAATGAGCAGTTCTTC. Encoded protein: CASSVDARSGGPSSYNEQFF.

V and J are TRBV7-2 and TRBJ1-5; D gene unclear. Germline-derived CDR1 and CDR2 are SGHTA and FQGNSA. This CDR3 region has 15 residues. V lost 4 bases to trimming and J lost 1 base, with 11 bases between them. The CDR3 DNA reads as TGTGCCAGCAGCTCTTTTACGGGGAGCAATCAGCCCCAGCATTTT. This encodes CASSSFTGSNQPQHF.

The V gene is TRBV7-3, the J gene TRBJ2-3; 10 bases are shared with TRBD2. The CDR3 is made up of 15 amino acids. Germline values: CDR1 SGHTA, CDR2 FQGTGA. With V trimmed by 1 base and J by 6 bases, 4 bases remained unmatched. The CDR3 loop is CASSLKRGGLDTQYF. CDR3 nucleotide sequence: TGTGCCAGCAGCTTAAAGCGGGGGGGCCTCGATACGCAGTATTTT.

The V and J genes are TRBV11-2 and TRBJ1-5; 7 bases are a match to TRBD1. Germline CDR1 SGHAT, CDR2 FQNNGV. The V gene end was trimmed by 4 bases and the J gene end by 7 bases; junction bases not matched to a gene: 7. CDR3 length: 14 residues. CDR3 in DNA: TGTGCCAGCAGCTCAAGTACAGGGGACCAGCCCCAGCATTTT. Its translation: CASSSSTGDQPQHF. Drawing the rest from reference TRBV11-2 and TRBJ1-5, the complete variable domain is EAGVAQSPRYKIIEKRQSVAFWCNPISGHATLYWYQQILGQGPKLLIQFQNNGVVDDSQLPKDRFSAERLKGVDSTLKIQPAKLEDSAVYLCASSSSTGDQPQHFGDGTRLSIL.

CDR3 region: CASSFGLAGTYEQYF. The CDR3 DNA reads as TGCGCCAGCAGCTTCGGACTAGCGGGAACCTACGAGCAGTACTTC. The genes are TRBV5-1 and TRBJ2-7; 12 bases map to TRBD2. The germline V gene encodes CDR1 SGHRS and CDR2 YFSETQ. The V segment lost 2 bases and the J segment 2 bases; nucleotides outside the gene matches: 2. This CDR3 comprises 15 residues.